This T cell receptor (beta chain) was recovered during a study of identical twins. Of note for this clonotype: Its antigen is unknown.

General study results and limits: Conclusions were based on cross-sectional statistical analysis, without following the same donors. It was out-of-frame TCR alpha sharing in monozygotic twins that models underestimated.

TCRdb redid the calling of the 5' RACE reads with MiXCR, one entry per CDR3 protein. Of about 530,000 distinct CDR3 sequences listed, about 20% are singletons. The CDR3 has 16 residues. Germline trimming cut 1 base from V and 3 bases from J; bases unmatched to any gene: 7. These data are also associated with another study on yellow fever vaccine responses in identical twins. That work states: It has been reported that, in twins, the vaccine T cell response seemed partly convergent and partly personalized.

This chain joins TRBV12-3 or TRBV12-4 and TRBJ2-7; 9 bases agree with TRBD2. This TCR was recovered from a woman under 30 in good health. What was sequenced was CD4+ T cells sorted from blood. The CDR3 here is CASSLGIASGNYEQYF. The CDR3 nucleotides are TGTGCCAGCAGTTTAGGGATCGCTAGCGGGAACTACGAGCAGTACTTC.